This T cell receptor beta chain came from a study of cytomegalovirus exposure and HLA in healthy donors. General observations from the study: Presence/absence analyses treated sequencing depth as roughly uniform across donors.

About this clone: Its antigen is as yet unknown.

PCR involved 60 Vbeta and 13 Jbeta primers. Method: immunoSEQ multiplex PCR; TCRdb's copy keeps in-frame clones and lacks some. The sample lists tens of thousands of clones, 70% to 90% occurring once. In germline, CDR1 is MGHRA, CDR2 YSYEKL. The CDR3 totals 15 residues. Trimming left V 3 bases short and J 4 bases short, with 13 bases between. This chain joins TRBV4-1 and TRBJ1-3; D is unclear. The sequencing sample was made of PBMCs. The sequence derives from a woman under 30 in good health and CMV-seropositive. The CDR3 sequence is CASSQIQITGNTIYF. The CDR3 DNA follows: TGCGCCAGCAGCCAGATTCAGATAACGGGAAACACCATATATTTT.